The 32 T cell receptor beta chains presented below share a single source sample, sequenced in a study of cytomegalovirus exposure and HLA in healthy donors. The PCR had 60 Vbeta and 13 Jbeta primers. The table came from immunoSEQ multiplex PCR; TCRdb's copy has only in-frame clones and leaves some out. The sample has 200,000 to 250,000 clones; around 80% are singletons. Source material: PBMCs. The receptors were sampled from a man aged 35-49 years in good health and CMV-seronegative.

V usage is TRBV6-6 and J usage is TRBJ1-1, with TRBD1 identical over 8 bases. The germline V gene encodes CDR1 MNHNY and CDR2 SVGAGI (reference sequence). The CDR3 has 16 amino acids. Trimming removed 0 bases from V and 5 bases from J; junction bases left unmatched: 8. The CDR3 reads CASSYSIRGPRTEAFF. The CDR3 bases are TGTGCCAGCAGTTACTCCATCAGGGGGCCTAGGACTGAAGCTTTCTTT.

This sequence joins TRBV29-1 and TRBJ1-2; no definite D call. The V end was cut by 0 bases, the J end by 4 bases, with 15 bases between. This CDR3 is 15 amino acids long. Germline CDR1 is SQVTM and CDR2 is ANQGSEA. This CDR3 is CSVEDLGREGYGYTF. In DNA form, the CDR3 reads TGCAGCGTTGAAGATCTAGGGCGGGAAGGCTATGGCTACACCTTC.

This chain joins TRBV9 and TRBJ2-2, with D tentatively TRBD1 (6 bases). The CDR3 extends over 15 amino acids. V gave up 1 base and J gave up 7 bases, with 14 bases separating them. Per germline, CDR1 SGDLS and CDR2 YYNGEE. The CDR3 sequence is CASSVQSRGNGELFF. DNA for the CDR3: TGTGCCAGCAGCGTACAGTCGAGGGGGAACGGGGAGCTGTTTTTT. Supplemented by reference TRBV9 and TRBJ2-2, the full variable domain reads DSGVTQTPKHLITATGQRVTLRCSPRSGDLSVYWYQQSLDQGLQFLIQYYNGEERAKGNILERFSAQQFPDLHSELNLSSLELGDSALYFCASSVQSRGNGELFFGEGSRLTVL.

V and J are TRBV7-2 and TRBJ1-2, with D possibly being TRBD1 (5 bases). CDR1 is SGHTA, CDR2 FQGNSA, per germline. Trimming pared 1 base from V and 4 bases from J, leaving 13 bases between. The CDR3 spans 15 residues. The DNA of the CDR3 is TGTGCCAGCAGCTTAGGGACACCGTTCTTCTATGGCTACACCTTC. Translation: CASSLGTPFFYGYTF.

This clone was seen just once. The chain recombines TRBV27 with TRBJ1-1, with a weak D call TRBD1 (5 bases). Trimming left V 2 bases short and J 2 bases short, with 9 bases between. The CDR3 is 14 residues long. Germline V gives CDR1 MNHEY, CDR2 SMNVEV (reference sequence). The CDR3 spells CASSLKGFNTEAFF. The CDR3 DNA reads TGTGCCAGCAGTTTAAAGGGGTTTAACACTGAAGCTTTCTTT.

The rearrangement joins TRBV7-6 to TRBJ2-6; TRBD1 is a possible D gene (7 bases). Between the trimmed V and J ends, which lost 11 bases and 2 bases, there was a span of 13 bases. Germline V CDR1 and CDR2: SGHVS, FNYEAQ. This CDR3 region has 14 residues. The CDR3 bases are TGTGCCTCCAGGGGGGCCCCTGGGGCCAACGTCCTGACTTTC. Its translation is CASRGAPGANVLTF. The full variable domain, its missing parts supplied by reference TRBV7-6 and TRBJ2-6, is GAGVSQSPRYKVTKRGQDVALRCDPISGHVSLYWYRQALGQGPEFLTYFNYEAQQDKSGLPNDRFSAERPEGSISTLTIQRTEQRDSAMYRCASRGAPGANVLTFGAGSRLTVL.

This clone was counted once. The rearrangement links TRBV10-3 to TRBJ1-2; D might be TRBD1 (5 bases). Per the germline V gene, CDR1 is ENHRY and CDR2 is SYGVKD. The V end lost 6 bases, the J end lost 6 bases, and 14 bases lay between the germline ends. The CDR3 extends over 13 amino acids. The CDR3 DNA reads as TGTGCCATCAGCACAGGAGACATTAATGGCTACACCTTC. Residues: CAISTGDINGYTF.

The gene calls are TRBV9 and TRBJ1-2, with 9 bases fitting TRBD1. The V segment lost 3 bases and the J segment 7 bases; nucleotides outside the gene matches: 7. Germline assignment: CDR1 SGDLS and CDR2 YYNGEE. The length of the CDR3 is 14 residues. Written as DNA, the CDR3 is TGTGCCAGCAGCGCCGGGACAGGGACAGGTGGCTACACCTTC. This translates into CASSAGTGTGGYTF.

V usage is TRBV7-9 and J usage is TRBJ1-4; 9 nucleotides align to TRBD1. Germline V CDR1 and CDR2: SEHNR, FQNEAQ (reference sequence). The CDR3 has 14 residues. V dropped 5 bases and J dropped 8; count of bases not matched to a gene: 6. CDR3 region: CASSPGQGREKLFF. The DNA for the CDR3 is TGTGCCAGCAGCCCGGGACAGGGTCGGGAAAAACTGTTTTTT.

This chain joins TRBV10-3 and TRBJ2-7; TRBD2 matches at 16 bases. The CDR3 contains 18 residues. J lost 2 bases, V lost 7 bases, and 11 bases had no gene match. Germline V gene data show CDR1 as ENHRY and CDR2 as SYGVKD. The CDR3 loop reads CAITSGTSGGAPTYEQYF. In nucleotides, the CDR3 is TGTGCCATCACCTCCGGGACTAGCGGGGGGGCGCCCACCTACGAGCAGTACTTC.

This clone was observed a few times. V usage is TRBV5-1 and J usage is TRBJ2-5; possibly TRBD2 for D (6 bases). V shed 2 bases and J shed 4 bases, with 18 bases lying between them. The CDR3 runs 16 residues. The germline V gene encodes CDR1 SGHRS and CDR2 YFSETQ. The CDR3 nucleotides read TGCGCCAGCAGCTTACCCCCTGTACTAGCCTCAGAGACCCAGTACTTC. It translates to CASSLPPVLASETQYF.

V and J are TRBV7-8 and TRBJ2-1; D is perhaps TRBD1 (6 bases). The germline V gene encodes CDR1 SGHVS and CDR2 FQNEAQ. CDR3 length: 14 amino acids. Trimming took off 5 bases at V and 9 bases at J, with 17 bases between the two ends. The CDR3 region is CASSHDRFEGEQFF. The CDR3 DNA is TGTGCCAGCAGCCACGACAGGTTTGAGGGTGAGCAGTTCTTC.

This CDR3 reads CAIAGINTEAFF. The CDR3, as DNA: TGTGCCATCGCCGGGATTAACACTGAAGCTTTCTTT. The rearrangement links TRBV10-3 to TRBJ1-1; D is unclear. The CDR3 sequence is 12 residues long. Germline V gene sequence: CDR1 ENHRY, CDR2 SYGVKD. V was clipped by 8 bases and J by 2 bases, with 9 bases between them.

V is TRBV10-1 and J is TRBJ2-3; D remains ambiguous. Trimming pared 6 bases from V and 10 bases from J, leaving 17 bases between. The CDR3 extends over 13 amino acids. Germline assignment: CDR1 WNHNN and CDR2 SYGVQD (reference sequence). The CDR3 DNA reads TGCGCCAGCAGCGGCCGACTGGTAGAAGCGCAGTATTTT. Translating gives CASSGRLVEAQYF.

V and J are TRBV28 and TRBJ1-1; D perhaps matches TRBD1 (5 bases). From germline, CDR1 is MDHEN and CDR2 SYDVKM. The CDR3 is 12 residues long. Trimming left V 8 bases short and J 6 bases short, with 13 bases between. The chain's CDR3 is CASDSGGAEAFF. As DNA, the CDR3 is TGTGCCAGCGATAGCGGAGGGGCTGAAGCTTTCTTT.

The chain employs TRBV4-1 and TRBJ2-5; 10 nucleotides line up with TRBD1. The J call may be mistaken, given a closer DNA end match to TRBJ2-7. In germline, CDR1 is MGHRA, CDR2 YSYEKL. This CDR3 has 14 amino acids. For the CDR3, the DNA is TGCGCCAGCAGCCAAGCGGGACAGGGGAACGAGCAGTACTTC. This translates into CASSQAGQGNEQYF.

The table lists this clone with a few counts. The chain employs TRBV6-6 and TRBJ1-5; TRBD1 agrees at 8 bases. With 8 bases clipped from V and 7 bases from J, the junction kept 7 bases outside the gene matches. The CDR3 runs to 13 residues. The germline V gene encodes CDR1 MNHNY and CDR2 SVGAGI (reference sequence). CDR3 DNA: TGTGCCAGCGGTGGACAGGGCGGCCAGCCCCAGCATTTT. Amino acid sequence: CASGGQGGQPQHF.

CDR3 bases: TGTGCCTGGCCGGGACAGGGCCCCTACGAGCAGTACTTC. Its translation: CAWPGQGPYEQYF. J is TRBJ2-7 and V is TRBV30; TRBD1 matches at 9 bases. The CDR3 extends over 13 amino acids. V shed 5 bases, J shed 2 bases, and the junction held 4 bases outside the gene matches. Germline V lookup: CDR1 GTSNPN, CDR2 SVGIG (reference sequence).

The chain uses TRBV13 and TRBJ2-5; TRBD2 matches at 14 bases. V trimming: 3 bases; J trimming: 2 bases; junction bases outside the gene matches: 2. The length of the CDR3 is 16 residues. Germline V gene lookup returns CDR1 PRHDT and CDR2 FYEKMQ (reference sequence). CDR3 loop: CASSFRLAGGQETQYF. CDR3 nucleotides: TGTGCCAGCAGCTTCCGACTAGCGGGGGGGCAAGAGACCCAGTACTTC.

V gene TRBV19 combines with J gene TRBJ2-2; 9 bases are shared with TRBD1. The germline V gene has CDR1 LNHDA and CDR2 SQIVND (reference sequence). This CDR3 has 16 residues. The ends lost 7 bases at V and 6 bases at J; junction bases unmatched: 12. The DNA for the CDR3 is TGTGCCAGTATTCCCCCCGGGACAGGGAGTCCCGGGGAGCTGTTTTTT. As protein: CASIPPGTGSPGELFF.

This clone has just a few counts. The chain carries TRBV5-4 and TRBJ2-7; 9 nucleotides agree with TRBD2. The CDR3 is made up of 14 amino acids. Trimming cost V 5 bases and J 7 bases; bases outside gene matches: 10. Germline-derived CDR1 and CDR2 are SGHNT and YYREEE (reference sequence). The CDR3 DNA follows: TGTGCCAGCAGTTCGCGGGAGGGCGTGGGGGAGCAGTACTTC. It codes for CASSSREGVGEQYF.

This clone was observed a handful of times. This chain joins TRBV4-1 and TRBJ2-7, with 7 bases fitting TRBD2. Trimming cost V 3 bases and J 2 bases; bases outside gene matches: 7. CDR3 size: 15 residues. Germline loops: CDR1 MGHRA, CDR2 YSYEKL. CDR3 sequence (DNA): TGCGCCAGCAGCCAGTTAGCGGGTCCCCCCTACGAGCAGTACTTC. Translated, it gives CASSQLAGPPYEQYF.

V gene TRBV6-5 combines with J gene TRBJ1-5; 8 bases match TRBD1. V dropped 5 bases and J dropped 6; count of bases not matched to a gene: 9. This CDR3 spans 15 amino acids. Germline V gives CDR1 MNHEY, CDR2 SVGAGI. CDR3 protein: CASSPVGQGSQPQHF. DNA of the CDR3: TGTGCCAGCAGTCCGGTAGGACAGGGAAGTCAGCCCCAGCATTTT.

V usage is TRBV5-1 and J usage is TRBJ2-7; D is unresolved. Trimming left V 2 bases short and J 0 bases short, with 9 bases between. The germline CDR1 and CDR2 sequences are SGHRS and YFSETQ. This CDR3 has 14 residues. The CDR3 sequence: CASSFSTRSYEQYF. For the CDR3, the DNA is TGCGCCAGCAGCTTCTCGACTCGCTCCTACGAGCAGTACTTC.

This clone turned up a few times. The chain couples TRBV27 to TRBJ2-7; TRBD2 might be the D (5 bases). V was pared by 2 bases and J by 0 bases, with 11 bases between. CDR3 length: 15 amino acids. CDR1 MNHEY and CDR2 SMNVEV come from the germline V gene (reference sequence). The CDR3, as DNA: TGTGCCAGCAGTTTAGTGGGAGAGTACTCCTACGAGCAGTACTTC. This codes for CASSLVGEYSYEQYF.

This clone was counted a single time. The rearrangement links TRBV15 to TRBJ2-1; 7 positions agree with TRBD1. The J segment lost 0 bases and the V segment lost 5 bases, leaving 4 bases of the junction unmatched. This CDR3 has 15 amino acids. Germline lookup yields CDR1 LNHNV and CDR2 YYDKDF (reference sequence). Here the CDR3 reads CATSSRQGSYNEQFF. The DNA for the CDR3 is TGTGCCACCAGCTCCCGACAGGGCTCCTACAATGAGCAGTTCTTC.

The chain uses TRBV7-8 and TRBJ1-5; 9 nucleotides align to TRBD1. V shed 1 base and J 7 bases; nucleotides not matched to a gene: 8. CDR3 length: 16 residues. Germline V gene lookup returns CDR1 SGHVS and CDR2 FQNEAQ. The CDR3 DNA reads TGTGCCAGCAGCTTAGGGACAGGGGCGGGATTCCAGCCCCAGCATTTT. It translates to CASSLGTGAGFQPQHF.

This clone was seen only a few times. The chain couples TRBV6-1 to TRBJ1-1; D is perhaps TRBD1 (6 bases). The CDR3 totals 15 residues. Trimming cost V 5 bases and J 0 bases, with 13 bases left between them. Per the germline V gene, CDR1 is MNHNS and CDR2 is SASEGT. As DNA, the CDR3 is TGTGCCAGCAGTCACCGGGACACCGTGAACACTGAAGCTTTCTTT. It translates to CASSHRDTVNTEAFF.

The CDR3 here is CASSFYGSSYEQYF. DNA for the CDR3: TGTGCCAGCAGTTTCTACGGGAGCTCCTACGAGCAGTACTTC. The genes are TRBV27 and TRBJ2-7; TRBD2 might be the D (6 bases). V gave up 3 bases and J gave up 0 bases, with 9 bases separating them. Per the germline V gene, CDR1 is MNHEY and CDR2 is SMNVEV (reference sequence). The CDR3 runs 14 residues.

The CDR3 loop reads CASSHPPGLQEPYYQPQHF. DNA for the CDR3: TGTGCCAGCAGCCATCCTCCGGGACTCCAAGAGCCCTATTATCAGCCCCAGCATTTT. This chain joins TRBV7-9 and TRBJ1-5, with D possibly TRBD1 on 5 matching bases. Germline CDR1 and CDR2: SEHNR and FQNEAQ (reference sequence). This CDR3 region has 19 residues. V was cut by 5 bases and J by 5 bases, with 28 bases left in between.

The chain employs TRBV9 and TRBJ1-1, with TRBD1 identical over 7 bases. The CDR3 runs 17 residues. The trim removed 0 bases at V and 6 bases at J, leaving 14 bases unmatched. Germline CDR1 SGDLS, CDR2 YYNGEE. DNA of the CDR3: TGTGCCAGCAGCGTAGACCCCACCAGAGGGGGCTATCCTGAAGCTTTCTTT. This translates into CASSVDPTRGGYPEAFF.

This chain joins TRBV15 and TRBJ1-2; TRBD1 aligns across 8 bases. The CDR3 runs to 15 residues. V lost 3 bases to trimming and J lost 2 bases; unmatched junction nucleotides: 5. Germline lookup yields CDR1 LNHNV and CDR2 YYDKDF (reference sequence). The CDR3: CATSSPGGGNYGYTF. Written as DNA, the CDR3 is TGTGCCACCAGCAGTCCAGGGGGCGGGAACTATGGCTACACCTTC. Using reference TRBV15 and TRBJ1-2 for the parts outside the CDR3, the full variable domain is DAMVIQNPRYQVTQFGKPVTLSCSQTLNHNVMYWYQQKSSQAPKLLFHYYDKDFNNEADTPDNFQSRRPNTSFCFLDIRSPGLGDTAMYLCATSSPGGGNYGYTFGSGTRLTVV.